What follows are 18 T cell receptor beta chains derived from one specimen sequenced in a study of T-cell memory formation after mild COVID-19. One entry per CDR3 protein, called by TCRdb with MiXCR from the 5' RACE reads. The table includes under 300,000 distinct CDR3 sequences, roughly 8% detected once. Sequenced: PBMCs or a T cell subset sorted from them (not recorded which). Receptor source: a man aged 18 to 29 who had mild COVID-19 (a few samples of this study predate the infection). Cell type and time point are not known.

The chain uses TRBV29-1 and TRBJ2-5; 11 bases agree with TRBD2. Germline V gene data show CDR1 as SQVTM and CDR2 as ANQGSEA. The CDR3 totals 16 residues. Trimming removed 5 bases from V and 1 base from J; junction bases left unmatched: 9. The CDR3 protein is CSVRPYLAGGQETQYF. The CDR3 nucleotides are TGCAGCGTTCGTCCCTACCTAGCGGGGGGCCAAGAGACCCAGTACTTC.

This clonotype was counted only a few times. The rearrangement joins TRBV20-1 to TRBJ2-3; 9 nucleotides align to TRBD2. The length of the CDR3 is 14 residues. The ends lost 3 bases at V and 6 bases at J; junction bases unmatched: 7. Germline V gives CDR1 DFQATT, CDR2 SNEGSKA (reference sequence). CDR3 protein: CSASGGGARDTQYF. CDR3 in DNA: TGCAGTGCTAGTGGCGGGGGGGCGAGGGATACGCAGTATTTT.

The CDR3 is CASSLTGAGSNQPQHF. In DNA, the CDR3 is TGTGCCAGCAGCCTAACAGGGGCCGGGAGCAATCAGCCCCAGCATTTT. The V call is TRBV7-9, the J call TRBJ1-5; 7 nucleotides agree with TRBD1. After removal of 5 bases from V and 1 base from J, the junction contained 8 bases not matched to a gene. Germline V lookup: CDR1 SEHNR, CDR2 FQNEAQ (reference sequence). The CDR3 totals 16 residues.

CDR3 sequence: CATSGDRVPAADTQYF. In DNA, the CDR3 is TGTGCCACCAGCGGCGACAGGGTGCCTGCCGCAGATACGCAGTATTTT. The V gene is TRBV15, the J gene TRBJ2-3; 7 bases line up with TRBD1. The V and J ends lost 5 bases and 4 bases, in that order; junction bases with no gene match: 12. The CDR3 runs 16 residues. The germline CDR1 and CDR2 sequences are LNHNV and YYDKDF (reference sequence).

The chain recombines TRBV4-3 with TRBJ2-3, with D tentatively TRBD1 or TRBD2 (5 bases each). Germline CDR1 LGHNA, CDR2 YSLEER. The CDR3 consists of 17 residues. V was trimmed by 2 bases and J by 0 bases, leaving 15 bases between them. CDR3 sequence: CASSQLPGPTSTDTQYF. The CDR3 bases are TGCGCCAGCAGCCAACTCCCGGGACCAACTAGCACAGATACGCAGTATTTT.

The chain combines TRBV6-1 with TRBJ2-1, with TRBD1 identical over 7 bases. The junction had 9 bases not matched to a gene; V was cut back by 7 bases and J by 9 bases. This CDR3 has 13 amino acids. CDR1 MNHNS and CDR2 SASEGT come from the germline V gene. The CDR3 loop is CASTTDRAGEQFF. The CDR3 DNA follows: TGTGCCAGCACCACCGACAGGGCCGGTGAGCAGTTCTTC.

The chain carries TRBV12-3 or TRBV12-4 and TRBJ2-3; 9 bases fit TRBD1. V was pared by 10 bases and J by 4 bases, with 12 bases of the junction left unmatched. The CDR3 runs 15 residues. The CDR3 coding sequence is TGTGCCACCGGGTTGGGACAGGGTGGTTCAGATACGCAGTATTTT. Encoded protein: CATGLGQGGSDTQYF.

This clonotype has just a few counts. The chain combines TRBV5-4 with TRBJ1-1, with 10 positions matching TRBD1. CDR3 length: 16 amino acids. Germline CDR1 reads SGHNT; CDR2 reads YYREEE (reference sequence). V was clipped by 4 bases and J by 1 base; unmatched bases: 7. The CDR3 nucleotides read TGTGCCAGCAGCCGGGACAGGGGCTTTGGGAACACTGAAGCTTTCTTT. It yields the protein CASSRDRGFGNTEAFF.

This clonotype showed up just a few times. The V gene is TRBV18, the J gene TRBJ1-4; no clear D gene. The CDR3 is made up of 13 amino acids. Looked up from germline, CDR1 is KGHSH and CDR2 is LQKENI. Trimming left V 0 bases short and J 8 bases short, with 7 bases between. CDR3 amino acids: CASSPPMGEKLFF. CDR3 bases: TGTGCCAGCTCACCACCAATGGGGGAAAAACTGTTTTTT.

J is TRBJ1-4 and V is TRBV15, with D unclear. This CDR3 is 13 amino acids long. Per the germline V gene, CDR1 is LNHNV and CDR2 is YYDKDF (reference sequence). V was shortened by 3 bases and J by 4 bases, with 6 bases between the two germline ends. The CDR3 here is CATSRIVNEKLFF. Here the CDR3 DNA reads TGTGCCACCAGCAGGATAGTTAATGAAAAACTGTTTTTT.

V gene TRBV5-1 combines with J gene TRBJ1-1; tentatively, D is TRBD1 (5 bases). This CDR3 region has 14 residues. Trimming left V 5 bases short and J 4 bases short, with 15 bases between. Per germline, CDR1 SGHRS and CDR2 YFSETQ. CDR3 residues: CASSQTGWGTEAFF. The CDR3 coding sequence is TGCGCCAGCAGTCAAACAGGTTGGGGCACTGAAGCTTTCTTT. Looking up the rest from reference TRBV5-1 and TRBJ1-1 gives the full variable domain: KAGVTQTPRYLIKTRGQQVTLSCSPISGHRSVSWYQQTPGQGLQFLFEYFSETQRNKGNFPGRFSGRQFSNSRSEMNVSTLELGDSALYLCASSQTGWGTEAFFGQGTRLTVV.

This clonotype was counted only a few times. CDR3 in amino acids: CASSGAGVSADTQYF. Here the CDR3 DNA reads TGCGCCAGCAGCGGGGCGGGAGTTTCAGCGGATACGCAGTATTTT. This chain links TRBV5-1 with TRBJ2-3; 7 bases align to TRBD2. The CDR3 loop spans 15 amino acids. Unmatched junction bases numbered 11, after V lost 4 bases and J lost 6 bases. From germline, CDR1 is SGHRS and CDR2 YFSETQ.

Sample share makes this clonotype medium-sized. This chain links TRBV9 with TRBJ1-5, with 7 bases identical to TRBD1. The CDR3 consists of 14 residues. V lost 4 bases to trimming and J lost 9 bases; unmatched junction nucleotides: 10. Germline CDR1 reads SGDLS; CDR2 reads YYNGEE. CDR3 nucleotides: TGTGCCAGCAGCCCAGGGGGGGCTGGCGGGCCCCAGCATTTT. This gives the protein CASSPGGAGGPQHF.

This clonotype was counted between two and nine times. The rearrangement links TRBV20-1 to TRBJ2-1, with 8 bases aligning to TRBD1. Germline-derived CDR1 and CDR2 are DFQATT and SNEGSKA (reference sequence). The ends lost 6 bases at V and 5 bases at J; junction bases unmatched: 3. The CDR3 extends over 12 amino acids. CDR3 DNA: TGCAGTGCCCTGACAGGGGACAATGAGCAGTTCTTC. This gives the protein CSALTGDNEQFF.

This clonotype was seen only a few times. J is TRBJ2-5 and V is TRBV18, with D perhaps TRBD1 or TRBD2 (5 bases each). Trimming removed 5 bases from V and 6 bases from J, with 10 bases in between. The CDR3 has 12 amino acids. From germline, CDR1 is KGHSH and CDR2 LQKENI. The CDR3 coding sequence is TGTGCCAGCTCAAGGGACGTGCAGACCCAGTACTTC. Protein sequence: CASSRDVQTQYF. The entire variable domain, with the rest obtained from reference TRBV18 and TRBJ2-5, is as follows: NAGVMQNPRHLVRRRGQEARLRCSPMKGHSHVYWYRQLPEEGLKFMVYLQKENIIDESGMPKERFSAEFPKEGPSILRIQQVVRGDSAAYFCASSRDVQTQYFGPGTRLLVL.

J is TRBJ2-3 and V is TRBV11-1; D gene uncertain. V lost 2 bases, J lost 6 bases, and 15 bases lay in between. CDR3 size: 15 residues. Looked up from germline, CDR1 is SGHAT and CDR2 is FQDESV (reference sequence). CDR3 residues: CASSLIEETQDTQYF. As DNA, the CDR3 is TGTGCCAGCAGCTTAATTGAAGAGACTCAGGATACGCAGTATTTT.

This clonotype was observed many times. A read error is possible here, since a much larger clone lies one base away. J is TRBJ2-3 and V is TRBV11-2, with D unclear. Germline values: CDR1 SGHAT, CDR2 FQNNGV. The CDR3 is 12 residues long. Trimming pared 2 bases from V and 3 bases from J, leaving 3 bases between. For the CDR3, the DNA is TGTGCCAGCAGCTTATGGACAGATACGCAGTATTTT. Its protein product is CASSLWTDTQYF.

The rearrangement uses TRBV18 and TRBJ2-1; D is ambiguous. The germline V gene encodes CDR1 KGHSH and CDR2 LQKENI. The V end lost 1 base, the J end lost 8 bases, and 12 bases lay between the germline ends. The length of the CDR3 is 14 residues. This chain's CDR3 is CASSPRSGSDEQFF. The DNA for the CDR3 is TGTGCCAGCTCACCACGGTCAGGATCCGATGAGCAGTTCTTC.